Sequencing of this T cell receptor beta chain was carried out in a study of long-term antiretroviral therapy in people with HIV. The wider study: There is a gap of about a decade between the earliest samples and the later 2015 immediate-ART recommendation.

The CDR3 length is 14 residues. V dropped 5 bases and J dropped 5 bases, with 14 bases sitting between them. Per the germline V gene, CDR1 is SGHTA and CDR2 is FQGTGA. The assay, immunoSEQ v3.0, was run at survey level. Sequencing used immunoSEQ multiplex PCR; TCRdb keeps in-frame clones, though not all of them. The table lists 15,000 to 20,000 clones, roughly 90% of them singletons, with more than 7% in the top ten. The chain carries TRBV7-3 and TRBJ2-3, with TRBD1 as a possible D gene (6 bases). The material was unsorted PBMCs, obtained 0.3 years after starting antiretroviral therapy. The clonotype comes from a man aged 60-69 years with HIV. Here the CDR3 DNA reads TGTGCCAGCAGCCCGACAGGACCGGGAGATACGCAGTATTTT. Its translation: CASSPTGPGDTQYF.